The 27 T cell receptor beta chains below were found in one sample sequenced in a study of shared T cell receptors in the human thymus. This table comes from immunoSEQ multiplex PCR, and its TCRdb copy is limited to in-frame clones, with some not included. The table lists roughly 710,000 clones, approximately 85% of them singletons. This same sample was also taken into another study, of human thymus T cells.

Source material: thymocytes. The receptors derive from a girl less than two years old with a congenital heart defect.

This chain joins TRBV27 and TRBJ2-1; 10 bases are shared with TRBD2. The CDR3 length is 15 residues. J gave up 4 bases and V 4 bases, and 4 bases lay outside the gene matches. Germline V CDR1 and CDR2: MNHEY, SMNVEV (reference sequence). CDR3 protein: CASSSTSGYYNEQFF. CDR3 nucleotide sequence: TGTGCCAGCAGTTCGACTAGCGGGTATTACAATGAGCAGTTCTTC.

The CDR3: CASSGWTGRNQPQHF. DNA for the CDR3: TGTGCCAGCAGTGGGTGGACGGGGAGAAATCAGCCCCAGCATTTT. V and J are TRBV2 and TRBJ1-5; D is undetermined. This CDR3 comprises 15 residues. Germline V lookup: CDR1 SNHLY, CDR2 FYNNEI. The germline V and J ends were trimmed by 4 bases and 4 bases, with 14 bases remaining between them.

This chain joins TRBV5-1 and TRBJ2-7; 8 positions match TRBD2. V was pared by 1 base and J by 6 bases, with 6 bases of the junction left unmatched. The germline gives CDR1 SGHRS, CDR2 YFSETQ. CDR3 length: 14 residues. CDR3 in DNA: TGCGCCAGCAGCTTGTTGCGGGGGGACGGCGAGCAGTACTTC. This sequence encodes CASSLLRGDGEQYF.

The chain has TRBV14 and TRBJ2-6; TRBD2 aligns across 11 bases. The trim removed 6 bases at V and 0 bases at J, leaving 7 bases unmatched. The CDR3 length is 18 residues. Per germline, CDR1 SGHDN and CDR2 FVKESK. DNA for the CDR3: TGTGCCAGCAGTCACCTAGCGGGGGGAAACTCTGGGGCCAACGTCCTGACTTTC. Amino acids: CASSHLAGGNSGANVLTF.

The V call is TRBV5-1, the J call TRBJ1-3, with 8 nucleotides matching TRBD1. Germline assignment: CDR1 SGHRS and CDR2 YFSETQ. This CDR3 has 17 residues. J lost 4 bases, V lost 3 bases, and 12 bases had no gene match. CDR3 sequence reads: CASSSWDRRGLGNTIYF. In DNA, the CDR3 is TGCGCCAGCAGCTCCTGGGACAGGAGGGGATTGGGAAACACCATATATTTT.

This clone was detected only a few times. One end of the junction is discordant with germline, which a read error may explain. This chain uses TRBV18 with TRBJ2-7; tentative D call: TRBD2 (7 bases). Germline lookup yields CDR1 KGHSH and CDR2 LQKENI. This CDR3 spans 18 amino acids. The CDR3 loop reads CASSPLRYTGGGLPRNHF. The CDR3 region has the DNA TGTGCCAGCTCACCCCTAAGATATACGGGGGGCGGCCTACCTAGAAATCACTTC.

This clone was observed a handful of times. Other DNA sequences in the same sample also yield this CDR3. The chain is built from TRBV5-1 and TRBJ1-6; D gene uncertain. The CDR3 has 13 amino acids. Trimming took 3 bases from V and 7 from J, leaving 8 bases between them. Germline V gene data show CDR1 as SGHRS and CDR2 as YFSETQ. The CDR3 DNA reads TGCGCCAGCAGCTCGAACAGAAATTCACCCCTCCACTTT. Amino acid sequence: CASSSNRNSPLHF.

The chain carries TRBV9 and TRBJ1-1, with TRBD1 matching over 9 bases. The germline CDR1 and CDR2 sequences are SGDLS and YYNGEE. The V gene end was trimmed by 4 bases and the J gene end by 3 bases; junction bases not matched to a gene: 7. The CDR3 contains 15 residues. The CDR3 loop is CASSFRDRGDTEAFF. The CDR3 region has the DNA TGTGCCAGCAGCTTTCGTGACAGGGGGGACACTGAAGCTTTCTTT.

V usage is TRBV7-3 and J usage is TRBJ1-6; 7 bases line up with TRBD1. Germline values: CDR1 SGHTA, CDR2 FQGTGA. There are 17 residues in the CDR3. V trimming: 4 bases; J trimming: 2 bases; junction bases outside the gene matches: 8. The CDR3 loop is CASSSNRRGTYNSPLHF. The CDR3 nucleotides are TGTGCCAGCAGCTCAAACCGCAGGGGGACCTATAATTCACCCCTCCACTTT.

The chain recombines TRBV11-2 with TRBJ1-1; 8 positions agree with TRBD1. The V gene end was trimmed by 5 bases and the J gene end by 1 base; junction bases not matched to a gene: 6. Germline V gene data show CDR1 as SGHAT and CDR2 as FQNNGV. The CDR3 contains 15 residues. In DNA form, the CDR3 reads TGTGCCAGCAGCCCTCGTGGACAGGGGAACACTGAAGCTTTCTTT. It codes for CASSPRGQGNTEAFF.

The chain employs TRBV18 and TRBJ1-3, with 8 bases lining up with TRBD1. Germline V gene lookup returns CDR1 KGHSH and CDR2 LQKENI. The CDR3 sequence is 17 residues long. V lost 4 bases to trimming and J lost 3 bases; unmatched junction nucleotides: 11. This CDR3 reads CASSRIGQGAFGNTIYF. CDR3 in DNA: TGTGCCAGCTCACGTATAGGACAGGGAGCGTTTGGAAACACCATATATTTT.

The chain carries TRBV15 and TRBJ1-5, with D possibly being TRBD1 (5 bases). This CDR3 spans 15 amino acids. Germline values: CDR1 LNHNV, CDR2 YYDKDF (reference sequence). V shed 0 bases and J shed 6 bases, with 12 bases lying between them. The CDR3 coding sequence is TGTGCCACCAGCAGAGACCAAGGGGTCGGTCAGCCCCAGCATTTT. This sequence encodes CATSRDQGVGQPQHF.

V usage is TRBV10-3 and J usage is TRBJ1-5; 9 nucleotides match TRBD1. V gave up 5 bases and J gave up 6 bases; unmatched junction bases: 11. Germline loops: CDR1 ENHRY, CDR2 SYGVKD. The CDR3 sequence is 16 residues long. CDR3 sequence reads: CAISPGGDRAPQPQHF. The CDR3 bases are TGTGCCATCAGTCCAGGGGGGGACAGGGCCCCTCAGCCCCAGCATTTT.

This chain connects TRBV7-6 to TRBJ2-3; D not resolved. The V gene's germline CDR1 is SGHVS and CDR2 FNYEAQ. V shed 2 bases and J shed 6 bases, with 12 bases lying between them. The CDR3 sequence is 14 residues long. The CDR3 reads CASSLRVLEDTQYF. CDR3 bases: TGTGCCAGCAGCTTACGGGTCCTAGAGGATACGCAGTATTTT.

The J gene is TRBJ1-2, the V gene TRBV2, with D unclear. Between the trimmed V and J ends, which lost 6 bases and 3 bases, there was a span of 23 bases. The germline V gene encodes CDR1 SNHLY and CDR2 FYNNEI. CDR3 length: 17 amino acids. The CDR3 sequence is CASRDLSSQWRYYGYTF. CDR3 nucleotide sequence: TGTGCCAGCAGGGACCTTTCATCCCAGTGGAGGTACTATGGCTACACCTTC. The full variable domain, its missing parts supplied by reference TRBV2 and TRBJ1-2, is EPEVTQTPSHQVTQMGQEVILRCVPISNHLYFYWYRQILGQKVEFLVSFYNNEISEKSEIFDDQFSVERPDGSNFTLKIRSTKLEDSAMYFCASRDLSSQWRYYGYTFGSGTRLTVV.

This rearrangement joins TRBV2 to TRBJ2-7; D is ambiguous. CDR3 length: 18 amino acids. Deletions cut 0 bases from V and 3 bases from J, with 21 bases between. Germline CDR1 reads SNHLY; CDR2 reads FYNNEI. The CDR3 is CASSEAPDPQECVYEQYF. Written as DNA, the CDR3 is TGTGCCAGCAGTGAAGCACCCGATCCCCAGGAATGTGTCTACGAGCAGTACTTC.

The rearrangement joins TRBV5-6 to TRBJ1-1, with 7 nucleotides matching TRBD1. CDR1 SGHDT and CDR2 YYEEEE come from the germline V gene. The CDR3 totals 16 residues. V lost 2 bases to trimming and J lost 0 bases; unmatched junction nucleotides: 7. CDR3 residues: CASSLTGDGMNTEAFF. The CDR3 DNA is TGTGCCAGCAGCTTAACAGGGGATGGAATGAACACTGAAGCTTTCTTT.

The J gene is TRBJ2-5, the V gene TRBV19, with 8 bases identical to TRBD1. This CDR3 is 15 amino acids long. The germline gives CDR1 LNHDA, CDR2 SQIVND (reference sequence). V lost 4 bases, J lost 5 bases, and 9 bases stayed unmatched. CDR3 residues: CASSTFGQGGETQYF. The CDR3 DNA sequence: TGTGCCAGTAGTACTTTCGGACAGGGTGGGGAGACCCAGTACTTC.

This chain links TRBV5-5 with TRBJ1-1, with D tentatively TRBD1 (5 bases). V was pared by 3 bases and J by 4 bases, with 16 bases between. The CDR3 contains 15 residues. CDR1 is SGHKS and CDR2 is YYEKEE in the germline V gene (reference sequence). The CDR3 loop reads CASSWVREDRTEAFF. CDR3 nucleotides: TGTGCCAGCAGCTGGGTCAGGGAGGATCGCACTGAAGCTTTCTTT.

The chain couples TRBV5-1 to TRBJ1-2; tentative D call: TRBD1 (6 bases). Germline lookup yields CDR1 SGHRS and CDR2 YFSETQ. V was cut by 0 bases and J by 2 bases, with 14 bases left in between. This CDR3 contains 16 residues. CDR3: CASSLARRQGNYGYTF. For the CDR3, the DNA is TGCGCCAGCAGCTTGGCCAGGAGGCAGGGGAACTATGGCTACACCTTC.

This clone showed up just once. The chain joins TRBV4-3 to TRBJ1-2; TRBD1 might be the D (5 bases). The CDR3 extends over 15 amino acids. Looked up from germline, CDR1 is LGHNA and CDR2 is YSLEER. Trimming removed 0 bases from V and 4 bases from J, with 12 bases in between. The CDR3 nucleotides read TGCGCCAGCAGCCAAGATTGTACAGGACCCTATGGCTACACCTTC. Its protein is CASSQDCTGPYGYTF.

The V call is TRBV18, the J call TRBJ2-5, with D maybe TRBD1 (6 bases). Trimming stripped 3 bases from V and 4 bases from J, with 15 bases between. The CDR3 has 15 residues. Per the germline V gene, CDR1 is KGHSH and CDR2 is LQKENI. CDR3 in amino acids: CASSPPPTGRETQYF. The CDR3 nucleotides read TGTGCCAGCTCACCCCCCCCGACAGGACGAGAGACCCAGTACTTC. Complete variable domain (other parts from reference TRBV18 and TRBJ2-5): NAGVMQNPRHLVRRRGQEARLRCSPMKGHSHVYWYRQLPEEGLKFMVYLQKENIIDESGMPKERFSAEFPKEGPSILRIQQVVRGDSAAYFCASSPPPTGRETQYFGPGTRLLVL.

This clone turned up a few times. The gene calls are TRBV9 and TRBJ2-3; no reliable D call. This CDR3 is built from 18 residues. Deletions cut 0 bases from V and 1 base from J, with 18 bases between. Germline V gives CDR1 SGDLS, CDR2 YYNGEE. As DNA, the CDR3 is TGTGCCAGCAGCGTAGGTAGTGTTACAGAAACTCGCACAGATACGCAGTATTTT. Amino acids: CASSVGSVTETRTDTQYF.

The table lists this clone with a few counts. Other DNA sequences in this specimen translate into the identical CDR3. The chain is built from TRBV4-1 and TRBJ1-1; tentatively, D is TRBD1 (6 bases). The length of the CDR3 is 16 residues. Germline V CDR1 and CDR2: MGHRA, YSYEKL. Between the trimmed V and J ends, which lost 3 bases and 5 bases, there was a span of 19 bases. CDR3 in DNA: TGCGCCAGCAGCCAGGAACCCACAGGGTTGAGGACTGAAGCTTTCTTT. It is translated as CASSQEPTGLRTEAFF.

This chain joins TRBV4-1 and TRBJ1-1, with D possibly being TRBD1 (5 bases). Trimming took 3 bases from V and 5 from J, leaving 13 bases between them. Per germline, CDR1 MGHRA and CDR2 YSYEKL. The CDR3 sequence is 14 residues long. The CDR3 DNA is TGCGCCAGCAGCCAGGGGCTTAGGGAAACTGAAGCTTTCTTT. Amino acid sequence: CASSQGLRETEAFF.

This chain connects TRBV11-2 to TRBJ2-2; D possibly corresponds to TRBD1 (6 bases). The CDR3 extends over 16 amino acids. V was shortened by 2 bases and J by 5 bases, with 15 bases between the two germline ends. Germline-derived CDR1 and CDR2 are SGHAT and FQNNGV. CDR3 amino acids: CASSLRDNDVTGELFF. The DNA of the CDR3 is TGTGCCAGCAGCTTAAGGGACAATGATGTGACCGGGGAGCTGTTTTTT.

J is TRBJ2-5 and V is TRBV5-6, with 10 nucleotides matching TRBD2. CDR1 SGHDT and CDR2 YYEEEE come from the germline V gene. V dropped 7 bases and J dropped 5; count of bases not matched to a gene: 11. This CDR3 has 15 amino acids. CDR3 DNA sequence: TGTGCCAGCCACCCTAGCGGGGGCCATCGGGAGACCCAGTACTTC. Amino acid sequence: CASHPSGGHRETQYF. Full variable domain (missing parts from reference TRBV5-6 and TRBJ2-5): DAGVTQSPTHLIKTRGQQVTLRCSPKSGHDTVSWYQQALGQGPQFIFQYYEEEERQRGNFPDRFSGHQFPNYSSELNVNALLLGDSALYLCASHPSGGHRETQYFGPGTRLLVL.